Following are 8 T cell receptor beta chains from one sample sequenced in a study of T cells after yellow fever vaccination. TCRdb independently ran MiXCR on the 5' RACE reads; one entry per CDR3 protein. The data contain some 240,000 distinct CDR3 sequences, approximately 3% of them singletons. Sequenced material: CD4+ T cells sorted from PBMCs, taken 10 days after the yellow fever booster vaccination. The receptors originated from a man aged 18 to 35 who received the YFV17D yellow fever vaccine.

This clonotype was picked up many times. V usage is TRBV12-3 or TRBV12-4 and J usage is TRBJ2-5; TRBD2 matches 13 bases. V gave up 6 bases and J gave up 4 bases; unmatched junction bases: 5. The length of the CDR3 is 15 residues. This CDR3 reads CASSSGLAGSETQYF. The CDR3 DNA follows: TGTGCCAGCAGCTCGGGACTAGCGGGGTCAGAGACCCAGTACTTC.

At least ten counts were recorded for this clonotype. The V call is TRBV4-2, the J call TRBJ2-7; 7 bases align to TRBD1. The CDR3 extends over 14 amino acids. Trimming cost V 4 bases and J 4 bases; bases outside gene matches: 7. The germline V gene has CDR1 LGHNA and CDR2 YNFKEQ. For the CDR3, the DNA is TGTGCCAGCAGCCCTGGGACAGAGCTATACGAGCAGTACTTC. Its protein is CASSPGTELYEQYF.

CDR3 nucleotides: TGTGCCAGCAGCTGCAGGGATCCCTATGGCTACACCTTC. This codes for CASSCRDPYGYTF. The rearrangement uses TRBV7-2 and TRBJ1-2; D might be TRBD1 (5 bases). Germline assignment: CDR1 SGHTA and CDR2 FQGNSA. Trimming shortened V by 4 bases and J by 4 bases, and 10 bases separated the two germline ends. The CDR3 has 13 residues.

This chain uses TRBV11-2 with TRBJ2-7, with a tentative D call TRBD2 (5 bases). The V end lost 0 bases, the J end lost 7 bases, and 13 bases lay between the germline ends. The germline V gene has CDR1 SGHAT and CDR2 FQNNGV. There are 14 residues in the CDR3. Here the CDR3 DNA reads TGTGCCAGCAGCTTAGATCGTGCGCCGGGGGAGCAGTACGTC. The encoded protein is CASSLDRAPGEQYV.

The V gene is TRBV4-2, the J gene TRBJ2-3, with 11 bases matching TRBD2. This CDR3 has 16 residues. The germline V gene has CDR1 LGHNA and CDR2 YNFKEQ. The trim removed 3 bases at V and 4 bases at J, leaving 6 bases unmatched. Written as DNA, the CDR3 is TGTGCCAGCAGCCAGGGACTAGCGGAAGGATCAGATACGCAGTATTTT. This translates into CASSQGLAEGSDTQYF.

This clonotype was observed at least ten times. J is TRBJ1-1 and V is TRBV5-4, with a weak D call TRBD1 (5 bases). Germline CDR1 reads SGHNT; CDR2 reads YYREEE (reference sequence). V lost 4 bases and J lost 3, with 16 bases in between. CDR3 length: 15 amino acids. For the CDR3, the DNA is TGTGCCAGCAGCCTCAGGGCTATGGAGTACACTGAAGCTTTCTTT. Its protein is CASSLRAMEYTEAFF. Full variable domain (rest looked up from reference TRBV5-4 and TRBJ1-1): ETGVTQSPTHLIKTRGQQVTLRCSSQSGHNTVSWYQQALGQGPQFIFQYYREEENGRGNFPPRFSGLQFPNYSSELNVNALELDDSALYLCASSLRAMEYTEAFFGQGTRLTVV.

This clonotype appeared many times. The CDR3 reads CASSHIGGETQYF. The CDR3, as DNA: TGCGCCAGCAGCCACATTGGGGGAGAGACCCAGTACTTC. This chain uses TRBV4-1 with TRBJ2-5; D is perhaps TRBD1 or TRBD2 (5 bases each). Germline V lookup: CDR1 MGHRA, CDR2 YSYEKL. The CDR3 extends over 13 amino acids. The V end lost 3 bases, the J end lost 4 bases, and 9 bases lay between the germline ends.

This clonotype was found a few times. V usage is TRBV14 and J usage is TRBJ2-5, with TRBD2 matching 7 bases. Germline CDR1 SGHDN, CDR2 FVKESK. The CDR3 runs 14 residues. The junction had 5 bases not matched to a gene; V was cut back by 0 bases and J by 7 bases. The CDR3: CASSQEPLAVTQYF. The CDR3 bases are TGTGCCAGCAGCCAAGAGCCCCTAGCGGTGACCCAGTACTTC.